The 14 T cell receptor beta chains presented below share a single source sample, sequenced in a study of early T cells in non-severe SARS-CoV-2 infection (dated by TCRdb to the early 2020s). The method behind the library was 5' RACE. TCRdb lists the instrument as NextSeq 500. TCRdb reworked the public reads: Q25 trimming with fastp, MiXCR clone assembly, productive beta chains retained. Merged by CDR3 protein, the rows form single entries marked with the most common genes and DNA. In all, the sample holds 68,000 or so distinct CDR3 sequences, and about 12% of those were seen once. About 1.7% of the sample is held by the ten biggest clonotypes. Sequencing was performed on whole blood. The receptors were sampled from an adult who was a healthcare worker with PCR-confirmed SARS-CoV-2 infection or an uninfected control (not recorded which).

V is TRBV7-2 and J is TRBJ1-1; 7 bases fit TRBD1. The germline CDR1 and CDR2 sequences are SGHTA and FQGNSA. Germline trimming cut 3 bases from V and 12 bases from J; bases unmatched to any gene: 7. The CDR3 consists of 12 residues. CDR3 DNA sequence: TGTGCCAGCAGCTTCTCAGGGGGTCCGACTTTCTTT. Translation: CASSFSGGPTFF.

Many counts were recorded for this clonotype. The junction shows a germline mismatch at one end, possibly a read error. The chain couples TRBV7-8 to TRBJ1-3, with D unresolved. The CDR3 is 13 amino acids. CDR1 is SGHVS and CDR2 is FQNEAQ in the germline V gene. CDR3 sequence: CASRLGSGNTIYF. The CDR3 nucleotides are TGTGCCAGCAGGTTAGGCTCTGGAAACACCATATATTTT.

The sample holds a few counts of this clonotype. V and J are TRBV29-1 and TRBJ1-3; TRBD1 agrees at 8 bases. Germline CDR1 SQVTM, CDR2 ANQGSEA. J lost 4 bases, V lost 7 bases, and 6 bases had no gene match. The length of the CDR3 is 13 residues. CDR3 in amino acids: CSAWTGQGNTIYF. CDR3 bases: TGCAGCGCCTGGACAGGGCAAGGAAACACCATATATTTT.

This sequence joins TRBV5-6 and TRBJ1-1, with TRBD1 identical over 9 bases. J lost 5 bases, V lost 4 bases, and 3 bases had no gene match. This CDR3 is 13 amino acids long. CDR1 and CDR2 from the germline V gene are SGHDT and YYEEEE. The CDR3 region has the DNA TGTGCCAGCAGCGGGACAGGGCGGACTGAAGCTTTCTTT. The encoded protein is CASSGTGRTEAFF.

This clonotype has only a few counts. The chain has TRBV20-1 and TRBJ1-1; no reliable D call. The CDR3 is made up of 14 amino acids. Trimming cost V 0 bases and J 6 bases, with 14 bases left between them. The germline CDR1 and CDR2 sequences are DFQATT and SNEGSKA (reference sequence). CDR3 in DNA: TGCAGTGCTAGAGATCTCGTTGCGGATCCTGAAGCTTTCTTT. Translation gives CSARDLVADPEAFF.

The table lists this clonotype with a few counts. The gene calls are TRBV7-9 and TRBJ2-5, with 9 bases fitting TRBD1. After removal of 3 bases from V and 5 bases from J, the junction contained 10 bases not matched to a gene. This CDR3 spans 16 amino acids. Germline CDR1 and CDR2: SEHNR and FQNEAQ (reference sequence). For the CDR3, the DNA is TGTGCCAGCAGCTTCGGGGACAGGGACTGGAAGGAGACCCAGTACTTC. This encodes CASSFGDRDWKETQYF.

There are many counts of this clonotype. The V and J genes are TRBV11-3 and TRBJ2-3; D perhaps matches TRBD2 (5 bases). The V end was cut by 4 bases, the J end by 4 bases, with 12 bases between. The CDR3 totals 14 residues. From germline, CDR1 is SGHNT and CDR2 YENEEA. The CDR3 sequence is CASSSRDGADTQYF. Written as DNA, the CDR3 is TGTGCCAGCAGCTCGAGGGATGGCGCAGATACGCAGTATTTT.

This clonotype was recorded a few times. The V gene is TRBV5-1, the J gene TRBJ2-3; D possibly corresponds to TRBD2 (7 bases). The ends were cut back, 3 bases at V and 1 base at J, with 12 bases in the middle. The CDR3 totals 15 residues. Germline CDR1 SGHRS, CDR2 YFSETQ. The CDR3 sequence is CASSWGGRGTDTQYF. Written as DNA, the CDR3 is TGCGCCAGCAGCTGGGGGGGCCGGGGCACAGATACGCAGTATTTT.

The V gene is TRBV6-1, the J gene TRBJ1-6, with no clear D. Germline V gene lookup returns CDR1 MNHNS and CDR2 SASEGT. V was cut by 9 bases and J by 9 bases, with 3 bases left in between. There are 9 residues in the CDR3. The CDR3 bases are TGTGCCAGTAGTTCACCCCTCCACTTT. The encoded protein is CASSSPLHF.

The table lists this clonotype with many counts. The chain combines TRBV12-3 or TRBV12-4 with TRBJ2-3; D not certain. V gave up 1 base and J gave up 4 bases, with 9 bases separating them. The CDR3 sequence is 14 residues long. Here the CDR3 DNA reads TGTGCCAGCAGTTTAGAATTACTTCCAGATACGCAGTATTTT. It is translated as CASSLELLPDTQYF.

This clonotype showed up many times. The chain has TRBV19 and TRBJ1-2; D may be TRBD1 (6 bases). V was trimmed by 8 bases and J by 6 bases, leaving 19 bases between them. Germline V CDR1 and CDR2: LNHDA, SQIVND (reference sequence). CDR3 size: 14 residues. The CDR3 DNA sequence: TGTGCCAGTGATCCGGGACAAGCACTCGATGGCTACACCTTC. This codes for CASDPGQALDGYTF.

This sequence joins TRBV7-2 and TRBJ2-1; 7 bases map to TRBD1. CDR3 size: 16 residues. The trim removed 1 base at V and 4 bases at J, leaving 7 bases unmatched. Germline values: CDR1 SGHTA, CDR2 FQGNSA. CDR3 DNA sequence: TGTGCCAGCAGCTTAGTCGGGACAGCAAATTACAATGAGCAGTTCTTC. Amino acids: CASSLVGTANYNEQFF.

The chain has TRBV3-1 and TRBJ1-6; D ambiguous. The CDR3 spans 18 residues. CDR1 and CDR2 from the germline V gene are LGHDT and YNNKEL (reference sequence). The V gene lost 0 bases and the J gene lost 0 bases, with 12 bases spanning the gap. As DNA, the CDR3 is TGTGCCAGCAGCCAAGAGGCGACCGGCAGCTCCTATAATTCACCCCTCCACTTT. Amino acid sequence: CASSQEATGSSYNSPLHF.

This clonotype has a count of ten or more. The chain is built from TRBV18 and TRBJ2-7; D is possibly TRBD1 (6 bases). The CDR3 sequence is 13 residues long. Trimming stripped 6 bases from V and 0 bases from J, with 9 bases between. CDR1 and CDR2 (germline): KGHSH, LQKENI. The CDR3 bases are TGTGCCAGCTCCCAGGGGCTCTCCTACGAGCAGTACTTC. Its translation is CASSQGLSYEQYF.